This TCR beta chain is from a study of chemoradiotherapy in HPV16-positive cancers. Across the study: Candidate HPV-specific clones and shared TCR motifs came from a couple of HPV16-positive patients.

Germline trimming cut 5 bases from V and 4 bases from J; bases unmatched to any gene: 6. Germline CDR1 is SQVTM and CDR2 is ANQGSEA. The CDR3 totals 15 residues. This clone appeared a few times. Generated by immunoSEQ multiplex PCR, the TCRdb table keeps only in-frame clones and is missing some. The sample lists approximately 11,000 clones; 75% to 85% were seen once. The TCR originated in a human donor with HPV-associated anogenital cancer. The chain uses TRBV29-1 and TRBJ2-2; 11 bases align to TRBD2. Sampling was conducted from a patient who underwent chemoradiotherapy. CDR3 bases: TGCAGCGTTTCCTCCCTAGCGGGGGGCACCGGGGAGCTGTTTTTT. This encodes CSVSSLAGGTGELFF.